This T cell receptor beta chain was identified during a study of chemoradiotherapy in HPV16-positive cancers. The overall study: Candidate HPV-specific T-cell clones and common TCR motifs came from functional assays in a couple of HPV16-positive patients. Study observations and caveats: HPV-specific T cells were functionally defined from only a couple of HPV16-positive patients. During treatment, candidate HPV-specific clones and E7-related motifs expanded in tumor.

Profiled with immunoSEQ multiplex PCR; TCRdb holds only in-frame clones, not every one. Of around 13,000 clones listed, roughly 87% are singletons. Note on this clone: No antigen is known for it.

This CDR3 contains 14 residues. Germline V gene lookup returns CDR1 SGDLS and CDR2 YYNGEE. V was pared by 4 bases and J by 4 bases, with 14 bases between. Repeated repertoire sampling spanned the course of chemoradiotherapy. This TCR was recovered from a human donor with HPV-associated anogenital cancer. J is TRBJ2-5 and V is TRBV9, with D maybe TRBD2 (5 bases). The sample consisted of blood, taken from a patient who underwent chemoradiotherapy. The CDR3 coding sequence is TGTGCCAGCAGCACCCGGGAAAGGGCAGAGACCCAGTACTTC. It yields the protein CASSTRERAETQYF.